One and the same sample provided the 24 T cell receptor beta chains below, sequenced in a study of low-dose radiotherapy and immunotherapy resistance in tumors. Both TCRalpha and TCRbeta chains were reverse transcribed with V-gene-specific primers. The TCRs were subjected to amplification over approximately 20 PCR cycles employing a constant-region primer in conjunction with a V-primer adapter. TCRdb re-called the reads with MiXCR, one entry per CDR3 protein. The table shows some 40,000 distinct CDR3 sequences, with about a fifth occurring only once. As to time point: after trial treatment. Treatment meaning: LDRT plus nivolumab, ipilimumab, low-dose cyclophosphamide and aspirin (RACIN trial). The specimen comprised PBMCs, sampled after low-dose radiotherapy plus immunotherapy. These receptor sequences come from a female donor with ovarian cancer.

This clonotype was detected ten times or more. This chain uses TRBV5-6 with TRBJ1-3, with unresolved D. V shed 1 base and J shed 0 bases, with 11 bases lying between them. CDR1 is SGHDT and CDR2 is YYEEEE in the germline V gene. This CDR3 contains 16 residues. The CDR3 sequence is CASSLITTVSGNTIYF. CDR3 bases: TGTGCCAGCAGCTTGATAACGACTGTCTCTGGAAACACCATATATTTT. Using reference TRBV5-6 and TRBJ1-3 for the parts outside the CDR3, the full variable domain is DAGVTQSPTHLIKTRGQQVTLRCSPKSGHDTVSWYQQALGQGPQFIFQYYEEEERQRGNFPDRFSGHQFPNYSSELNVNALLLGDSALYLCASSLITTVSGNTIYFGEGSWLTVV.

The gene calls are TRBV28 and TRBJ2-5, with D hard to call. Germline V gene lookup returns CDR1 MDHEN and CDR2 SYDVKM. V was shortened by 3 bases and J by 4 bases, with 3 bases between the two germline ends. The CDR3 has 11 amino acids. CDR3 bases: TGTGCCAGCAGTTTGTCAGAGACCCAGTACTTC. Protein sequence: CASSLSETQYF. The variable domain in full, completed from reference TRBV28 and TRBJ2-5, reads DVKVTQSSRYLVKRTGEKVFLECVQDMDHENMFWYRQDPGLGLRLIYFSYDVKMKEKGDIPEGYSVSREKKERFSLILESASTNQTSMYLCASSLSETQYFGPGTRLLVL.

This sequence joins TRBV12-3 or TRBV12-4 and TRBJ1-5; tentative D call: TRBD1 (5 bases). CDR3 length equals 18 residues. Trimming cost V 4 bases and J 4 bases, with 23 bases left between them. DNA of the CDR3: TGTGCCAGCAGTTCCCCGGGGGGTCTCGCTAGCGGGAATCAGCCCCAGCATTTT. Translating it yields CASSSPGGLASGNQPQHF.

This clonotype came up many times. A far larger clone is off by one base, so a read error is likely. V is TRBV28 and J is TRBJ2-1, with TRBD1 as a possible D gene (6 bases). The CDR3 extends over 14 amino acids. V was shortened by 6 bases and J by 10 bases, with 19 bases between the two germline ends. Looked up from germline, CDR1 is MDHEN and CDR2 is SYDVKM. CDR3 amino acids: CASRAQGSLYEQFF. CDR3 coding DNA: TGTGCCAGCAGGGCGCAGGGGAGCCTCTACGAGCAGTTCTTC. Variable domain in full (rest from reference TRBV28 and TRBJ2-1): DVKVTQSSRYLVKRTGEKVFLECVQDMDHENMFWYRQDPGLGLRLIYFSYDVKMKEKGDIPEGYSVSREKKERFSLILESASTNQTSMYLCASRAQGSLYEQFFGPGTRLTVL.

In its sample, this clonotype was seen a few times. With a far larger clone one base away, a read error is the likely cause. The chain combines TRBV28 with TRBJ2-1; no clear D gene. The CDR3 runs to 12 residues. Germline CDR1 MDHEN, CDR2 SYDVKM. Trimming stripped 6 bases from V and 10 bases from J, with 13 bases between. This CDR3 reads CASSPPVHEQFF. The CDR3 DNA is TGTGCCAGCAGCCCCCCCGTCCACGAGCAGTTCTTC.

At least ten counts were recorded for this clonotype. V usage is TRBV29-1 and J usage is TRBJ1-2, with D perhaps TRBD1 (6 bases). V lost 2 bases and J lost 2, with 21 bases in between. The germline CDR1 and CDR2 sequences are SQVTM and ANQGSEA. The CDR3 length is 17 residues. As DNA, the CDR3 is TGCAGCGTTGAAAATTTGGTTGAGGGGGTGTGGAACTATGGCTACACCTTC. Protein product: CSVENLVEGVWNYGYTF.

This clonotype came up many times. The V call is TRBV27, the J call TRBJ2-1; TRBD2 is a possible D gene (6 bases). The CDR3 totals 13 residues. Germline assignment: CDR1 MNHEY and CDR2 SMNVEV (reference sequence). Trimming removed 6 bases from V and 7 bases from J, with 13 bases in between. The CDR3, as DNA: TGTGCCAGCAGGGGGGGAGGCCGGAATGAGCAGTTCTTC. As protein: CASRGGGRNEQFF.

The rearrangement links TRBV18 to TRBJ2-7, with 9 nucleotides matching TRBD1. Germline loops: CDR1 KGHSH, CDR2 LQKENI. With 4 bases clipped from V and 1 base from J, the junction kept 5 bases outside the gene matches. The CDR3 covers 15 residues. The CDR3 DNA reads TGTGCCAGCTCACTTGACGGACAGGGGTCCTACGAGCAGTACTTC. The encoded protein is CASSLDGQGSYEQYF.

This clonotype was seen at least ten times. The rearrangement links TRBV12-3 or TRBV12-4 to TRBJ2-5; 8 nucleotides align to TRBD2. The CDR3 is 15 residues long. J gave up 6 bases and V 7 bases, and 13 bases lay outside the gene matches. CDR3 sequence (DNA): TGTGCCAGCACCATATCCGGACTAGCTGGTCAGACCCAGTACTTC. Its translation: CASTISGLAGQTQYF.

This clonotype has at least ten counts. The chain recombines TRBV2 with TRBJ2-1; TRBD2 is a possible D gene (6 bases). The ends were cut back, 2 bases at V and 6 bases at J, with 14 bases in the middle. Germline lookup yields CDR1 SNHLY and CDR2 FYNNEI. The CDR3 is 15 residues long. Here the CDR3 DNA reads TGTGCCAGCAGTGAACTAGCGAGTCTTGCCAATGAGCAGTTCTTC. Residues: CASSELASLANEQFF.

V gene TRBV4-2 combines with J gene TRBJ1-4; D unclear. The CDR3 extends over 14 amino acids. Trimming removed 1 base from V and 4 bases from J, with 7 bases in between. From germline, CDR1 is LGHNA and CDR2 YNFKEQ. CDR3 nucleotide sequence: TGTGCCAGCAGCCAAGGTGTATTTAATGAAAAACTGTTTTTT. Translated, it gives CASSQGVFNEKLFF.

As regards this clonotype: This likely stems from a read error, as it lies one base from a far larger clone. This rearrangement joins TRBV7-2 to TRBJ2-3; D could derive from TRBD1 or TRBD2 (7 bases each). Germline V gives CDR1 SGHTA, CDR2 FQGNSA. The CDR3 runs to 14 residues. CDR3 DNA: TGTGCCAGCAGCCCCAGGGGGGGCACAGATACGAAGTATTTT. Protein product: CASSPRGGTDTKYF.

This clonotype was counted many times. This chain connects TRBV5-5 to TRBJ2-1; TRBD1 matches at 7 bases. Germline V gene sequence: CDR1 SGHKS, CDR2 YYEKEE (reference sequence). The V and J ends lost 4 bases and 7 bases, in that order; junction bases with no gene match: 5. The CDR3 spans 13 residues. In DNA, the CDR3 is TGTGCCAGCAGCGGTTGGGACAGAAATGAGCAGTTCTTC. It translates to CASSGWDRNEQFF.

This clonotype has at least ten counts. The V call is TRBV10-3, the J call TRBJ2-7; D could derive from TRBD1 or TRBD2 (5 bases each). This CDR3 spans 16 amino acids. Looked up from germline, CDR1 is ENHRY and CDR2 is SYGVKD. Between the trimmed V and J ends, which lost 1 base and 0 bases, there was a span of 13 bases. CDR3 residues: CAISELGTASSYEQYF. The CDR3 DNA reads TGTGCCATCAGTGAGTTGGGGACCGCCAGCTCCTACGAGCAGTACTTC.

This clonotype was found many times. The chain recombines TRBV20-1 with TRBJ2-1; 7 positions agree with TRBD2. The CDR3 length is 16 residues. V dropped 1 base and J dropped 2; count of bases not matched to a gene: 8. Germline V gene lookup returns CDR1 DFQATT and CDR2 SNEGSKA (reference sequence). The CDR3 DNA is TGCAGTGCTAGAGTTTCGGGGGGTAGGGCCTACAATGAGCAGTTCTTC. This sequence encodes CSARVSGGRAYNEQFF.

This clonotype was seen at least ten times. This chain connects TRBV6-6 to TRBJ1-5, with D tentatively TRBD1 (5 bases). Germline CDR1 is MNHNY and CDR2 is SVGAGI (reference sequence). This CDR3 is 15 amino acids long. Trimming removed 5 bases from V and 4 bases from J, with 15 bases in between. The CDR3 bases are TGTGCCAGCAGTCGGGACCGCTTGGGGAATCAGCCCCAGCATTTT. This encodes CASSRDRLGNQPQHF.

In this sample, this clonotype turned up many times. The chain couples TRBV5-6 to TRBJ2-7; D ambiguous. This CDR3 spans 14 amino acids. Trimming stripped 3 bases from V and 1 base from J, with 11 bases between. CDR1 and CDR2 (germline): SGHDT, YYEEEE. This chain's CDR3 is CASSSLDGSYEQYF. CDR3 bases: TGTGCCAGCAGCTCACTGGACGGATCCTACGAGCAGTACTTC.

Many counts were recorded for this clonotype. J is TRBJ2-7 and V is TRBV6-6; D may correspond to TRBD1 or TRBD2 (5 bases each). The CDR3 loop spans 14 amino acids. Germline assignment: CDR1 MNHNY and CDR2 SVGAGI (reference sequence). Trimming removed 5 bases at V and 5 bases at J, with 16 bases between. CDR3 in DNA: TGTGCCAGCAGTGGTGGCATAGGGGACGACGAGCAGTACTTC. Its translation: CASSGGIGDDEQYF.

CDR3 sequence (DNA): TGTGCCAGCAGCCCGACAGGGTCATATAATTCACCCCTCCACTTT. Its translation is CASSPTGSYNSPLHF. V gene TRBV5-5 combines with J gene TRBJ1-6; 7 positions match TRBD1. Germline trimming cut 4 bases from V and 4 bases from J; bases unmatched to any gene: 5. There are 15 residues in the CDR3. Germline V gene sequence: CDR1 SGHKS, CDR2 YYEKEE (reference sequence).

This clonotype was seen at least ten times. The chain combines TRBV7-2 with TRBJ2-3; the match to TRBD2 covers 7 bases. Germline V lookup: CDR1 SGHTA, CDR2 FQGNSA. After removal of 1 base from V and 1 base from J, the junction contained 2 bases not matched to a gene. This CDR3 region has 15 residues. In nucleotides, the CDR3 is TGTGCCAGCAGCTTAGTCCGGGGGGGCACAGATACGCAGTATTTT. Translation gives CASSLVRGGTDTQYF.

This clonotype was recorded a few times. Since a far larger clone is one base different, this is likely a read error. The chain joins TRBV6-2 or TRBV6-3 to TRBJ2-1, with 7 bases that match TRBD2. This CDR3 contains 17 residues. V dropped 5 bases and J dropped 2; count of bases not matched to a gene: 12. The germline CDR1 and CDR2 sequences are MNHEY and SVGEGT. CDR3 bases: TGTGCCAGCAGTGAATTGGGGGGGAGGCTTCCCTACAATGAGCAGTTCTTC. This translates into CASSELGGRLPYNEQFF.

This clonotype was detected ten times or more. This chain connects TRBV7-9 to TRBJ2-3, with D perhaps TRBD1 or TRBD2 (7 bases each). CDR3 length equals 18 residues. With 0 bases removed from V and 3 bases from J, the gap between germline ends came to 19 bases. CDR1 is SEHNR, CDR2 FQNEAQ, per germline (reference sequence). CDR3 bases: TGTGCCAGCAGCTTAGCCCTAACCCCCAGGGGGGGTACAGATACGCAGTATTTT. Protein sequence: CASSLALTPRGGTDTQYF.

The rearrangement links TRBV30 to TRBJ2-4; the D gene is possibly TRBD1 (5 bases). The length of the CDR3 is 14 residues. The germline gives CDR1 GTSNPN, CDR2 SVGIG (reference sequence). The V end lost 1 base, the J end lost 7 bases, and 14 bases lay between the germline ends. The chain's CDR3 is CAWSDPGLVNIQYF. Here the CDR3 DNA reads TGTGCCTGGAGTGATCCAGGGCTCGTGAACATTCAGTACTTC.

This clonotype has a count of ten or more. The chain links TRBV5-6 to TRBJ1-2, with TRBD1 identical over 11 bases. Germline V CDR1 and CDR2: SGHDT, YYEEEE. The CDR3 sequence is 16 residues long. V shed 6 bases, J shed 7 bases, and the junction held 14 bases outside the gene matches. The CDR3 DNA reads TGTGCCAGCATCTACACCCCGGGACAGGGGGTAGTTGGCTACACCTTC. Translating gives CASIYTPGQGVVGYTF.